This T cell receptor beta chain was obtained from a study of T cells in Graves' hyperthyroidism and ophthalmopathy. Study outcomes and limitations: Before onset, ophthalmopathy was predicted by the model a median roughly six months earlier. A model built on 13 V-J features separated ophthalmopathy from stable hyperthyroidism. Most thyroid clonotypes that were expanded above 0.001 also turned up in blood.

Orbital computed tomography, thyroid ultrasound, serum thyroxine and TRAb, and clinical symptoms together informed the diagnoses. Researchers took RNA transcripts and amplified the TCR beta CDR3 regions from them. An initial round of RT-PCR targeting the TCR CDR3 relied on the HTBI primer set. In TCRdb, the multiplex PCR reads were re-called with MiXCR into one record per CDR3 protein. The sample lists 650,000 to 800,000 distinct CDR3 sequences, 45% seen once, with less than 9.5% in the top ten. The CDR3 totals 15 residues. Germline lookup yields CDR1 SGHDN and CDR2 FVKESK. Deletions cut 1 base from V and 0 bases from J, with 9 bases between. This clonotype was recorded a few times. Its antigen is unidentified.

The sequence came from an adult man with Graves' disease, either hyperthyroidism or ophthalmopathy (not recorded which). This chain uses TRBV14 with TRBJ1-1; no definite D call. The sequencing input was peripheral blood or thyroid tissue (not recorded which). The CDR3 bases are TGTGCCAGCAGCCAAGCGTTCGGGTTGAACACTGAAGCTTTCTTT. It specifies CASSQAFGLNTEAFF.